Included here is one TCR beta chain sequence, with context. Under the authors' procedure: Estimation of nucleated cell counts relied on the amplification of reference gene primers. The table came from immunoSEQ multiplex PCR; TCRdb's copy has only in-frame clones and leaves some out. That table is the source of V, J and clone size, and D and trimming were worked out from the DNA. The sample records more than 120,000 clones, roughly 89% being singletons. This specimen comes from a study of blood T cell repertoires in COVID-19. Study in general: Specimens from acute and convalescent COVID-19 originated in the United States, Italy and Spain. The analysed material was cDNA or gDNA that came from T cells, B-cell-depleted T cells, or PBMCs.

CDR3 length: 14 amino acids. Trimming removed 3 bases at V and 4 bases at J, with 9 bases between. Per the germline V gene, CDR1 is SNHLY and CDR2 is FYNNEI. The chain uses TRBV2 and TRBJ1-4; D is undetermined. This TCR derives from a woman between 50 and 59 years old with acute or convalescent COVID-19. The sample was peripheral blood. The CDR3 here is CASSEGGINEKLFF. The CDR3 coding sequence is TGTGCCAGCAGTGAGGGAGGGATTAATGAAAAACTGTTTTTT. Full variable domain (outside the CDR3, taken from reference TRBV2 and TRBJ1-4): EPEVTQTPSHQVTQMGQEVILRCVPISNHLYFYWYRQILGQKVEFLVSFYNNEISEKSEIFDDQFSVERPDGSNFTLKIRSTKLEDSAMYFCASSEGGINEKLFFGSGTQLSVL.